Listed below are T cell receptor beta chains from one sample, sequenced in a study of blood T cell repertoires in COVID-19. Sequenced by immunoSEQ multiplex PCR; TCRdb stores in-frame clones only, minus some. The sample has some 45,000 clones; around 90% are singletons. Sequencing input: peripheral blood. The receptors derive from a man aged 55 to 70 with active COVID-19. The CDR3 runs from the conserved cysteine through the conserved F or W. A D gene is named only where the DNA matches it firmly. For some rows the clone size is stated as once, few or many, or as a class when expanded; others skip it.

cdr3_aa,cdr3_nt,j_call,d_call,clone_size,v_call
CASSPRGDTQYF,TGTGCCAGCTCCCCTAGAGGAGATACGCAGTATTTT,TRBJ2-3,NA,NA,TRBV18
CASSWDRMNTEAFF,TGCGCCAGCAGCTGGGACAGAATGAACACTGAAGCTTTCTTT,TRBJ1-1,TRBD1,NA,TRBV5-1
CASSPGLLQETQYF,TGTGCCAGCTCACCGGGACTCCTCCAAGAGACCCAGTACTTC,TRBJ2-5,NA,NA,TRBV18
CASSRRTVEAFF,TGTGCCAGCAGTCGGAGGACAGTTGAAGCTTTCTTT,TRBJ1-1,NA,once,TRBV2
CASRPQGATNEKLFF,TGTGCCAGCAGACCACAGGGTGCAACTAATGAAAAACTGTTTTTT,TRBJ1-4,NA,NA,TRBV27
CASRLNNEQFF,TGTGCCAGCAGGTTAAACAATGAGCAGTTCTTC,TRBJ2-1,NA,NA,TRBV3-1/TRBV3-2
CASSQDPGQGNYGYTF,TGCGCCAGCAGCCAAGATCCGGGACAGGGGAACTATGGCTACACCTTC,TRBJ1-2,TRBD1,NA,TRBV4-3
CASSFLNTEAFF,TGTGCCAGTTCTTTCTTGAACACTGAAGCTTTCTTT,TRBJ1-1,NA,NA,TRBV19
CASSTLDRANTGELFF,TGCGCCAGCAGCACCTTGGACAGGGCAAACACCGGGGAGCTGTTTTTT,TRBJ2-2,TRBD1,NA,TRBV5-1
CASSQAVGNSPLHF,TGTGCCAGCAGCCAAGCGGTCGGGAATTCACCCCTCCACTTT,TRBJ1-6,NA,few,TRBV3-1/TRBV3-2
CATSLQGKNEQFF,TGTGCCACCAGTTTGCAGGGGAAGAATGAGCAGTTCTTC,TRBJ2-1,NA,NA,TRBV24-1
CASSLQQGASNSPLHF,TGTGCCAGCAGCTTGCAACAGGGGGCATCTAATTCACCCCTCCACTTT,TRBJ1-6,TRBD1,NA,TRBV5-5
CASSLSGGTFYEQYF,TGTGCCAGCAGTTTATCTGGGGGGACTTTCTACGAGCAGTACTTC,TRBJ2-7,NA,NA,TRBV28
CASSLTTGSYEQYF,TGCGCCAGCAGTTTAACGACAGGGTCCTACGAGCAGTACTTC,TRBJ2-7,TRBD1,few,TRBV5-1
CASSYVSGSSGYTF,TGTGCCAGCAGTTACGTTTCGGGGAGTTCGGGCTACACCTTC,TRBJ1-2,NA,NA,TRBV6-6
CASSGERGQGDFFRVLEQETQYF,TGCGCCAGCAGCGGCGAGAGGGGACAGGGTGATTTTTTTCGCGTCCTTGAACAAGAGACCCAGTACTTC,TRBJ2-5,TRBD1,NA,TRBV5-1
CASSGRREETQYF,TGTGCCAGCAGTGGAAGGAGGGAAGAGACCCAGTACTTC,TRBJ2-5,NA,NA,TRBV2
CASKSGLAGGWYNEQFF,TGTGCCAGCAAAAGTGGACTAGCGGGAGGGTGGTACAATGAGCAGTTCTTC,TRBJ2-1,TRBD2,NA,TRBV2
CASSEGYGNTGELFF,TGTGCCAGCAGCGAAGGGTACGGGAACACCGGGGAGCTGTTTTTT,TRBJ2-2,NA,NA,TRBV6-1
CASNRDRVGALNTEAFF,TGTGCCAGCAATCGGGACAGGGTCGGGGCCCTGAACACTGAAGCTTTCTTT,TRBJ1-1,TRBD1,NA,TRBV5-4
CASSYSQGLLNIQYF,TGTGCCAGCAGTTACTCGCAGGGGCTATTAAACATTCAGTACTTC,TRBJ2-4,NA,NA,TRBV6-2/TRBV6-3
CASSGDRETNTEAFF,TGTGCCAGCAGCGGAGACAGAGAAACGAACACTGAAGCTTTCTTT,TRBJ1-1,NA,NA,TRBV7-9
CASSQPGQGARQPQHF,TGCGCCAGCAGCCAACCAGGACAGGGGGCTCGTCAGCCCCAGCATTTT,TRBJ1-5,TRBD1,NA,TRBV4-1
CAWSHKYQETQYF,TGTGCCTGGAGTCACAAGTACCAAGAGACCCAGTACTTC,TRBJ2-5,NA,once,TRBV30
CASSEEGGSYEQYF,TGTGCCAGCAGTGAAGAGGGCGGCTCCTACGAGCAGTACTTC,TRBJ2-7,NA,NA,TRBV25-1
CSVDGENYGYTF,TGCAGCGTTGACGGGGAGAACTATGGCTACACCTTC,TRBJ1-2,NA,once,TRBV29-1
CASSQANGELFF,TGTGCCAGCAGCCAAGCCAACGGGGAGCTGTTTTTT,TRBJ2-2,NA,NA,TRBV3-1/TRBV3-2
CASGNGQGDEKLFF,TGTGCCAGCGGCAACGGACAGGGTGATGAAAAACTGTTTTTT,TRBJ1-4,TRBD1,once,TRBV7-8
CLGGPSDTQYF,TGTCTCGGGGGGCCATCAGATACGCAGTATTTT,TRBJ2-3,NA,NA,TRBV27
CASSLDGRNEKLFF,TGCGCCAGCAGCTTGGACGGCAGGAATGAAAAACTGTTTTTT,TRBJ1-4,NA,NA,TRBV5-1